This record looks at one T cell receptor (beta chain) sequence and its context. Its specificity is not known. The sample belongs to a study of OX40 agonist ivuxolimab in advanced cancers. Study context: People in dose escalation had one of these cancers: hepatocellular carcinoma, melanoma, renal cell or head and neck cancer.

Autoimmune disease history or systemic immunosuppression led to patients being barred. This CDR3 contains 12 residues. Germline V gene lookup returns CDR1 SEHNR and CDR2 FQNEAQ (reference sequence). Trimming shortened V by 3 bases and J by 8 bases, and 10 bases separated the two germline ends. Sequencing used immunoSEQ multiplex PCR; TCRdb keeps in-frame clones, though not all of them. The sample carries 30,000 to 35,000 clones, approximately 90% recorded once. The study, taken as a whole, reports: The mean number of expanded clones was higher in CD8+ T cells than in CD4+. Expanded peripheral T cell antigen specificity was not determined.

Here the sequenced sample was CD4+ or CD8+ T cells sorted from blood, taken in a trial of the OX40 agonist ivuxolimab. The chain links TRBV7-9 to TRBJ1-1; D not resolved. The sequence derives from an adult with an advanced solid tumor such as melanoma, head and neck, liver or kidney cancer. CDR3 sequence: CASSFKPREAFF. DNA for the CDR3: TGTGCCAGCAGCTTCAAACCCCGCGAAGCTTTCTTT.